The 8 T cell receptor beta chains below all came from one sample that was sequenced in a study of a mutant IDH1 vaccine in newly diagnosed glioma. Time point noted: baseline, week 1 (first vaccination visit). Specified treatment: pre-vaccination baseline after standard-of-care therapy. The table came from immunoSEQ multiplex PCR; TCRdb's copy has only in-frame clones and leaves some out. This table holds approximately 25,000 clones, approximately 93% found once. The sample was PBMCs, taken from a glioma patient treated with radiotherapy, temozolomide or both. The receptors were gathered from a middle-aged man with glioma.

The gene calls are TRBV7-9 and TRBJ2-1; weak D call: TRBD2 (6 bases). Trimming removed 11 bases at V and 6 bases at J, with 14 bases between. In germline, CDR1 is SEHNR, CDR2 FQNEAQ (reference sequence). This CDR3 contains 12 residues. The CDR3 DNA reads as TGTGCCGTGGGGGGACCTAGCAATGAGCAGTTCTTC. Protein product: CAVGGPSNEQFF.

J is TRBJ1-2 and V is TRBV11-3; 7 nucleotides line up with TRBD1. The germline gives CDR1 SGHNT, CDR2 YENEEA. The CDR3 has 12 residues. V shed 8 bases, J shed 6 bases, and the junction held 6 bases outside the gene matches. CDR3: CASARQGDGYTF. CDR3 nucleotide sequence: TGTGCCAGCGCGAGGCAGGGGGATGGCTACACCTTC. The full variable domain, rest sourced from reference TRBV11-3 and TRBJ1-2, is EAGVVQSPRYKIIEKKQPVAFWCNPISGHNTLYWYLQNLGQGPELLIRYENEEAVDDSQLPKDRFSAERLKGVDSTLKIQPAELGDSAVYLCASARQGDGYTFGSGTRLTVV.

This chain links TRBV6-1 with TRBJ1-1; D gene uncertain. Germline V lookup: CDR1 MNHNS, CDR2 SASEGT. The V gene lost 3 bases and the J gene lost 1 base, with 9 bases spanning the gap. CDR3 size: 14 residues. CDR3 in DNA: TGTGCCAGCAGTGAGAATTGGGGGAACACTGAAGCTTTCTTT. It encodes CASSENWGNTEAFF.

This clone has only one observation. J is TRBJ1-1 and V is TRBV6-5, with D perhaps TRBD1 (5 bases). Trimming removed 2 bases from V and 5 bases from J, with 15 bases in between. From germline, CDR1 is MNHEY and CDR2 SVGAGI. This CDR3 comprises 15 residues. This CDR3 reads CASSYGAGFRTEAFF. As DNA, the CDR3 is TGTGCCAGCAGTTACGGGGCAGGTTTTAGGACTGAAGCTTTCTTT.

This clone was observed once. This chain joins TRBV7-9 and TRBJ1-1; the D gene is possibly TRBD1 (5 bases). CDR3 length: 17 residues. The ends were cut back, 7 bases at V and 6 bases at J, with 27 bases in the middle. CDR1 and CDR2 from the germline V gene are SEHNR and FQNEAQ (reference sequence). In DNA form, the CDR3 reads TGTGCCAGCATCCCAGTGGGGGGGTTGCACTTGTTCGCTGAAGCTTTCTTT. It is translated as CASIPVGGLHLFAEAFF.

V and J are TRBV5-4 and TRBJ2-7; TRBD1 aligns across 9 bases. There are 16 residues in the CDR3. V lost 5 bases and J lost 0; bases outside the gene matches: 9. Germline CDR1 is SGHNT and CDR2 is YYREEE (reference sequence). CDR3 sequence: CASSRPGQGSSYEQYF. CDR3 bases: TGTGCCAGCAGTCGACCGGGACAGGGAAGCTCCTACGAGCAGTACTTC.

About this clone itself: A read error may account for a junction end that differs from germline. The chain has TRBV2 and TRBJ2-7; 7 positions match TRBD2. The length of the CDR3 is 11 residues. CDR1 is SNHLY and CDR2 is FYNNEI in the germline V gene. The CDR3 loop is CASSAREVECF. In nucleotides, the CDR3 is TGTGCCAGCAGTGCCCGGGAGGTGGAGTGCTTC. Full variable domain (outside the CDR3, taken from reference TRBV2 and TRBJ2-7): EPEVTQTPSHQVTQMGQEVILRCVPISNHLYFYWYRQILGQKVEFLVSFYNNEISEKSEIFDDQFSVERPDGSNFTLKIRSTKLEDSAMYFCASSAREVECFGPGTRLTVT.

V and J are TRBV4-3 and TRBJ1-2; D perhaps matches TRBD1 (5 bases). The CDR3 is made up of 16 amino acids. With 0 bases removed from V and 8 bases from J, the gap between germline ends came to 19 bases. Germline V gene sequence: CDR1 LGHNA, CDR2 YSLEER. CDR3 sequence (DNA): TGCGCCAGCAGCCAAGATGTGGTCGGTGGGGCGCGAGGCTACACCTTC. This translates into CASSQDVVGGARGYTF.